Each of the 6 T cell receptor beta chains below was sequenced from the same sample in a study of regulatory T cells in long-lasting Graves disease. Time point indicated: newly diagnosed GD, antithyroid drugs for less than 3 months. Construction of the TCR library relied on RNA isolated from PBMCs. Combining iRepertoire HTBI primers with Arm-PCR of CDR3 regions, the authors built TCR beta libraries. TCRdb re-called the multiplex PCR reads with MiXCR, one entry per CDR3 protein. Here the sample spans about 400,000 distinct CDR3 sequences, 14% to 15% being singletons. The sample was also linked to a second study, of T cells in Graves' hyperthyroidism and ophthalmopathy.

The sample here was peripheral blood mononuclear cells (PBMCs), taken at new diagnosis, from a patient treated with antithyroid drugs. All receptors derive from a woman aged 40 to 55 with Graves disease.

CDR3 DNA: TGTGCCAGCAGCTTTGGTACAGGCACCGGGGAGCTGTTTTTT. Translation gives CASSFGTGTGELFF. J is TRBJ2-2 and V is TRBV5-6; maybe TRBD1 (5 bases). V gave up 2 bases and J gave up 4 bases, with 9 bases separating them. CDR1 and CDR2 (germline): SGHDT, YYEEEE. This CDR3 comprises 14 residues.

The genes are TRBV29-1 and TRBJ1-1; D is possibly TRBD1 (6 bases). V was pared by 7 bases and J by 1 base, with 16 bases between. CDR1 SQVTM and CDR2 ANQGSEA come from the germline V gene. The CDR3 is 14 amino acids. In DNA form, the CDR3 reads TGCAGCGCAGGGGCGGGGTCTGGGAACACTGAAGCTTTCTTT. Protein sequence: CSAGAGSGNTEAFF. The full variable domain, completed using reference TRBV29-1 and TRBJ1-1, is SAVISQKPSRDICQRGTSLTIQCQVDSQVTMMFWYRQQPGQSLTLIATANQGSEATYESGFVIDKFPISRPNLTFSTLTVSNMSPEDSSIYLCSAGAGSGNTEAFFGQGTRLTVV.

The table lists this clonotype with many counts. The chain uses TRBV27 and TRBJ2-5, with TRBD2 matching over 7 bases. CDR1 is MNHEY and CDR2 is SMNVEV in the germline V gene (reference sequence). V shed 6 bases, J shed 0 bases, and the junction held 10 bases outside the gene matches. CDR3 length: 16 amino acids. The CDR3 loop reads CASSLGGDLYQETQYF. The CDR3 DNA reads as TGTGCCAGCAGCTTGGGGGGGGACTTGTACCAAGAGACCCAGTACTTC.

This clonotype was seen a few times. The chain carries TRBV28 and TRBJ2-7; possibly TRBD2 for D (6 bases). V lost 2 bases and J 1 base, leaving 15 bases between the germline ends. Germline V gene lookup returns CDR1 MDHEN and CDR2 SYDVKM. The CDR3 has 16 residues. The CDR3 reads CASSLAGQQLSYEQYF. The CDR3 region has the DNA TGTGCCAGCAGTTTAGCGGGGCAGCAGCTTTCCTACGAGCAGTACTTC.

This clonotype appeared a few times. The chain links TRBV20-1 to TRBJ2-7; D perhaps matches TRBD2 (5 bases). The CDR3 length is 12 residues. Trimming took 7 bases from V and 2 from J, leaving 12 bases between them. Looked up from germline, CDR1 is DFQATT and CDR2 is SNEGSKA (reference sequence). The DNA of the CDR3 is TGCAGTGTGGCGGGTCAACCCTACGAGCAGTACTTC. Residues: CSVAGQPYEQYF.

This clonotype has ten or more counts. J is TRBJ1-2 and V is TRBV12-3 or TRBV12-4; maybe TRBD1 (6 bases). V was clipped by 6 bases and J by 1 base, with 18 bases between them. This CDR3 is 16 amino acids long. The CDR3 DNA reads TGTGCCAGCAGCCTCGCGGACGGGGGGCTTAACTATGGCTACACCTTC. This codes for CASSLADGGLNYGYTF.